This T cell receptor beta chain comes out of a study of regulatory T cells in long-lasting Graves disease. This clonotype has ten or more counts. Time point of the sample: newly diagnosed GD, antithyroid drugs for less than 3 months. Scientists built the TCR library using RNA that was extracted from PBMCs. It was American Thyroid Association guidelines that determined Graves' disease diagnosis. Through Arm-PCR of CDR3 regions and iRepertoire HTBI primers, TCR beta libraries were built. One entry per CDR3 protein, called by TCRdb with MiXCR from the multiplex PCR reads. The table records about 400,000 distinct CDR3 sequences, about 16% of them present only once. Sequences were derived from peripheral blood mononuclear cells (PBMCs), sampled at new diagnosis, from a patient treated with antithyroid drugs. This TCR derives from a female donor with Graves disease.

CDR3 coding DNA: TGTGCCAGCAGCTGGAGCGGGAGTTGGTACGAGCAGTACTTC. Amino acids: CASSWSGSWYEQYF. The chain recombines TRBV5-6 with TRBJ2-7; 8 bases align to TRBD2. V lost 3 bases and J lost 4; bases outside the gene matches: 6. Germline-derived CDR1 and CDR2 are SGHDT and YYEEEE. The CDR3 runs to 14 residues.